The 18 T cell receptor beta chains below come from one sample, sequenced in a study of T cell changes during pregnancy in multiple sclerosis. This table comes from immunoSEQ multiplex PCR, and its TCRdb copy is limited to in-frame clones, with some not included. The sample contains about 80,000 clones, around 90% of which appear only once. The sequences come from peripheral blood, collected before pregnancy. Receptor source: a female donor with multiple sclerosis, enrolled in a pregnancy study.

The chain combines TRBV2 with TRBJ2-7; TRBD2 aligns across 7 bases. The CDR3 extends over 15 amino acids. Germline V gene data show CDR1 as SNHLY and CDR2 as FYNNEI. The trim removed 10 bases at V and 1 base at J, leaving 13 bases unmatched. The chain's CDR3 is CATHREGTLSYEQYF. The CDR3 DNA is TGTGCCACCCATAGGGAGGGCACCCTTTCCTACGAGCAGTACTTC.

Note on this clone: An end of the junction does not agree with germline; a read error may underlie this. V usage is TRBV7-7 and J usage is TRBJ1-1, with no clear D. CDR1 and CDR2 (germline): SSHAT, FNYEAQ (reference sequence). This CDR3 contains 14 residues. The DNA for the CDR3 is TGTGCTAGCAGCCCGCCGAGCCTGAACACTGAAGCTTTCTTT. It is translated as CASSPPSLNTEAFF.

The chain recombines TRBV13 with TRBJ2-3; TRBD2 might be the D (5 bases). V was cut by 0 bases and J by 1 base, with 11 bases left in between. The CDR3 extends over 16 amino acids. Germline V gives CDR1 PRHDT, CDR2 FYEKMQ (reference sequence). The CDR3: CASSLGRHGGTDTQYF. The CDR3 nucleotides read TGTGCCAGCAGCTTAGGCCGCCACGGGGGCACAGATACGCAGTATTTT. The whole variable domain, remainder taken from reference TRBV13 and TRBJ2-3, is AAGVIQSPRHLIKEKRETATLKCYPIPRHDTVYWYQQGPGQDPQFLISFYEKMQSDKGSIPDRFSAQQFSDYHSELNMSSLELGDSALYFCASSLGRHGGTDTQYFGPGTRLTVL.

The chain carries TRBV6-1 and TRBJ2-7; TRBD1 matches at 10 bases. V lost 4 bases and J lost 6; bases outside the gene matches: 6. Germline V lookup: CDR1 MNHNS, CDR2 SASEGT. The CDR3 runs to 14 residues. DNA of the CDR3: TGTGCCAGCAGTGTGCTGACAGGGGGCGGCGAGCAGTACTTC. It codes for CASSVLTGGGEQYF.

The V gene is TRBV9, the J gene TRBJ2-7; D uncertain. Per germline, CDR1 SGDLS and CDR2 YYNGEE. The V and J ends lost 3 bases and 6 bases respectively, with 10 bases between them. This CDR3 contains 12 residues. The CDR3 DNA reads TGTGCCAGCAGCGGAGTTAGTGCCGAGCAGTACTTC. Protein: CASSGVSAEQYF.

J is TRBJ2-1 and V is TRBV5-8; a possible D gene is TRBD2 (5 bases). Germline assignment: CDR1 SGHTS and CDR2 YDEGEE. This CDR3 is built from 15 residues. V lost 0 bases to trimming and J lost 2 bases, with 9 bases between them. CDR3 in DNA: TGTGCCAGCAGCTTGGGGCGGGTCCCCTACAATGAGCAGTTCTTC. Translation gives CASSLGRVPYNEQFF.

The chain links TRBV13 to TRBJ2-7, with D unclear. CDR1 and CDR2 (germline): PRHDT, FYEKMQ (reference sequence). The CDR3 spans 14 residues. Trimming stripped 4 bases from V and 1 base from J, with 11 bases between. The CDR3 sequence: CASSSTVLSYEQYF. The CDR3 DNA reads as TGTGCCAGCAGCTCCACAGTCTTATCCTACGAGCAGTACTTC. The full variable domain, completed using reference TRBV13 and TRBJ2-7, is AAGVIQSPRHLIKEKRETATLKCYPIPRHDTVYWYQQGPGQDPQFLISFYEKMQSDKGSIPDRFSAQQFSDYHSELNMSSLELGDSALYFCASSSTVLSYEQYFGPGTRLTVT.

The chain is built from TRBV9 and TRBJ2-2, with a tentative D call TRBD1 (5 bases). This CDR3 is 15 amino acids long. V lost 3 bases and J lost 1, with 10 bases in between. Germline assignment: CDR1 SGDLS and CDR2 YYNGEE. The CDR3: CASSAHTGNTGELFF. The CDR3, as DNA: TGTGCCAGCAGCGCCCATACAGGGAACACCGGGGAGCTGTTTTTT.

The chain uses TRBV2 and TRBJ1-5; a possible D gene is TRBD1 (6 bases). The germline gives CDR1 SNHLY, CDR2 FYNNEI. The V end lost 7 bases, the J end lost 6 bases, and 16 bases lay between the germline ends. CDR3 size: 14 residues. CDR3 DNA: TGTGCCAGCACGTTGGGGGCGCTTGGTCAGCCCCAGCATTTT. Translated, it gives CASTLGALGQPQHF.

The chain has TRBV5-6 and TRBJ2-1; D call uncertain. The CDR3 has 12 residues. Germline assignment: CDR1 SGHDT and CDR2 YYEEEE. V lost 0 bases to trimming and J lost 5 bases, with 3 bases between them. The CDR3, as DNA: TGTGCCAGCAGCTTGGTCGACAATGAGCAGTTCTTC. Protein product: CASSLVDNEQFF.

V is TRBV18 and J is TRBJ2-5, with a tentative D call TRBD2 (6 bases). Trimming took 6 bases from V and 2 from J, leaving 10 bases between them. CDR3 length: 13 residues. Germline CDR1 and CDR2: KGHSH and LQKENI. CDR3 residues: CASSTAGQETQYF. The DNA of the CDR3 is TGTGCCAGCTCCACGGCGGGGCAAGAGACCCAGTACTTC.

The V and J genes are TRBV4-1 and TRBJ1-1; the D gene is possibly TRBD1 (5 bases). Germline CDR1 MGHRA, CDR2 YSYEKL. The ends were cut back, 4 bases at V and 2 bases at J, with 26 bases in the middle. The CDR3 is 19 residues long. DNA for the CDR3: TGCGCCAGCAGCCGAGACGCCCCGACGGGGGGGGGATATAACACTGAAGCTTTCTTT. Translating gives CASSRDAPTGGGYNTEAFF.

The chain carries TRBV19 and TRBJ1-3; 10 bases agree with TRBD1. The V gene end was trimmed by 6 bases and the J gene end by 0 bases; junction bases not matched to a gene: 11. Germline lookup yields CDR1 LNHDA and CDR2 SQIVND (reference sequence). The CDR3 has 18 residues. CDR3 coding DNA: TGTGCCAGTAGCCCTAGGGGACAGGGGCCCCCCTCTGGAAACACCATATATTTT. This gives the protein CASSPRGQGPPSGNTIYF.

This chain connects TRBV11-2 to TRBJ2-2, with 7 bases aligning to TRBD1. The CDR3 is 17 residues long. Germline trimming cut 7 bases from V and 3 bases from J; bases unmatched to any gene: 14. CDR1 SGHAT and CDR2 FQNNGV come from the germline V gene. CDR3 loop: CASNRGPSWLDTGELFF. For the CDR3, the DNA is TGTGCCAGCAACAGGGGACCATCGTGGCTGGACACCGGGGAGCTGTTTTTT.

The J gene is TRBJ1-1, the V gene TRBV30; the D is unclear. There are 11 residues in the CDR3. CDR1 and CDR2 from the germline V gene are GTSNPN and SVGIG (reference sequence). The V end was cut by 3 bases, the J end by 7 bases, with 9 bases between. CDR3 coding DNA: TGTGCCTGGAGCCCCCTCGGTGAAGCTTTCTTT. It specifies CAWSPLGEAFF. Looking up the rest from reference TRBV30 and TRBJ1-1 gives the full variable domain: SQTIHQWPATLVQPVGSPLSLECTVEGTSNPNLYWYRQAAGRGLQLLFYSVGIGQISSEVPQNLSASRPQDRQFILSSKKLLLSDSGFYLCAWSPLGEAFFGQGTRLTVV.

The chain couples TRBV2 to TRBJ1-4, with 8 nucleotides matching TRBD1. The J segment lost 7 bases and the V segment lost 7 bases, leaving 11 bases of the junction unmatched. Germline V CDR1 and CDR2: SNHLY, FYNNEI. The CDR3 has 15 amino acids. The CDR3 sequence is CASTAETGGREKLFF. The CDR3 nucleotides read TGTGCCAGCACCGCCGAAACAGGGGGACGTGAAAAACTGTTTTTT.

The chain uses TRBV11-2 and TRBJ1-6; 8 bases align to TRBD1. CDR1 and CDR2 (germline): SGHAT, FQNNGV. Trimming at V came to 5 bases and at J to 10 bases, leaving 10 bases not matched to a gene. The CDR3 runs to 15 residues. The CDR3, as DNA: TGTGCCAGCAGCAGGAACCGGGACAGGCTCTCACCCCTCCACTTT. As protein: CASSRNRDRLSPLHF.

The J gene is TRBJ1-1, the V gene TRBV2; TRBD1 might be the D (6 bases). CDR1 and CDR2 (germline): SNHLY, FYNNEI. The CDR3 is 14 amino acids. V was cut by 7 bases and J by 1 base, with 13 bases left in between. The CDR3 loop is CASKRTAPNTEAFF. CDR3 in DNA: TGTGCCAGCAAAAGGACAGCTCCGAACACTGAAGCTTTCTTT. The whole variable domain, remainder taken from reference TRBV2 and TRBJ1-1, is EPEVTQTPSHQVTQMGQEVILRCVPISNHLYFYWYRQILGQKVEFLVSFYNNEISEKSEIFDDQFSVERPDGSNFTLKIRSTKLEDSAMYFCASKRTAPNTEAFFGQGTRLTVV.